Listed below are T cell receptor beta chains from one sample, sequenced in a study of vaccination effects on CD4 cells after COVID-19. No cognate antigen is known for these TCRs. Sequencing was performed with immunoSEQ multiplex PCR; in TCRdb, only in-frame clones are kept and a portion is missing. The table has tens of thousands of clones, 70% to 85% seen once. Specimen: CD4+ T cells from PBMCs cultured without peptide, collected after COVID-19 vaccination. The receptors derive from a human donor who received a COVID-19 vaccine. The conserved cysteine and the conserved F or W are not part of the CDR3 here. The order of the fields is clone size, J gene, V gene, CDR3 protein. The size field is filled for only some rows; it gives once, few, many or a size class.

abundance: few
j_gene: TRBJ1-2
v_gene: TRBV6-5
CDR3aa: ASNEGQGGRYGYT

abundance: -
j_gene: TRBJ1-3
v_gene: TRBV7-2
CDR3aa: ASSGRLDRVPGNTIY

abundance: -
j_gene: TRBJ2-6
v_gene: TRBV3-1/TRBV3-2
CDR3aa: ASSQDWYQGGAGANVLT

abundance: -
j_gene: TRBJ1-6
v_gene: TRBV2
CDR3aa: ASSVRQQDNSPLH

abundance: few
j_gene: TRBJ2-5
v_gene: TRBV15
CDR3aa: ATSRAYLETQY

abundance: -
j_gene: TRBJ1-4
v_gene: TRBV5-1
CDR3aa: ASSLTGGGGELF

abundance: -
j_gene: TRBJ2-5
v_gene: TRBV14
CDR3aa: ASSPQGKTQY

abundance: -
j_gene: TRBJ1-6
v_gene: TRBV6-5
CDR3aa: ASGGPGQGNSPLH

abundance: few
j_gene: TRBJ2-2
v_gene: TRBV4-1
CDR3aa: ASSRSGGHINTGELF

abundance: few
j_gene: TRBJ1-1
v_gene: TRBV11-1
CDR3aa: ASSLLKGMEAF

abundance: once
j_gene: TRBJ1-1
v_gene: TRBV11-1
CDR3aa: ASSFSGLMNTEAF

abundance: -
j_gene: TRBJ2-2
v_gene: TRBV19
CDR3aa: ASMSVAGYTNTGELF